The 17 T cell receptor beta chains presented below share a single source sample, sequenced in a study of blood T cell repertoires in COVID-19. This table comes from immunoSEQ multiplex PCR, and its TCRdb copy is limited to in-frame clones, with some not included. The profile shows over 150,000 clones, less than 85% of them singletons. The sample taken for sequencing was PBMCs or T cells enriched from blood (not recorded which). These receptors were obtained from a woman aged 30 to 39 who had recovered from COVID-19.

V usage is TRBV7-8 and J usage is TRBJ1-2, with TRBD1 matching 7 bases. The CDR3 length is 15 residues. The V gene end was trimmed by 0 bases and the J gene end by 1 base; junction bases not matched to a gene: 2. Germline lookup yields CDR1 SGHVS and CDR2 FQNEAQ. The CDR3 region has the DNA TGTGCCAGCAGCTTAGCGAGGGACAGTAACTATGGCTACACCTTC. Translated: CASSLARDSNYGYTF.

The V call is TRBV4-1, the J call TRBJ1-4; 10 bases are shared with TRBD1. The CDR3 has 16 amino acids. With 0 bases clipped from V and 8 bases from J, the junction kept 6 bases outside the gene matches. Germline V gene sequence: CDR1 MGHRA, CDR2 YSYEKL. The chain's CDR3 is CASSQDRGQGEEKLFF. The CDR3 coding sequence is TGCGCCAGCAGCCAAGATCGAGGACAGGGGGAAGAAAAACTGTTTTTT.

The chain links TRBV5-1 to TRBJ1-2; D is unresolved. V was clipped by 0 bases and J by 6 bases, with 15 bases between them. Germline lookup yields CDR1 SGHRS and CDR2 YFSETQ. The CDR3 covers 15 residues. The CDR3 is CASSLDGKEVDGYTF. The CDR3 DNA reads as TGCGCCAGCAGCTTGGACGGGAAAGAGGTAGATGGCTACACCTTC.

This chain uses TRBV5-1 with TRBJ2-2; D is undetermined. CDR3 length: 14 amino acids. Looked up from germline, CDR1 is SGHRS and CDR2 is YFSETQ. With 7 bases removed from V and 3 bases from J, the gap between germline ends came to 13 bases. The CDR3: CASGLGPDTGELFF. The DNA for the CDR3 is TGCGCCAGCGGCCTGGGTCCCGACACCGGGGAGCTGTTTTTT.

This chain joins TRBV19 and TRBJ1-1; TRBD1 is a possible D gene (6 bases). The germline gives CDR1 LNHDA, CDR2 SQIVND (reference sequence). Trimming shortened V by 2 bases and J by 2 bases, and 12 bases separated the two germline ends. This CDR3 contains 15 residues. The DNA for the CDR3 is TGTGCCAGTAGTATATCGTTAGGGGGAAACACTGAAGCTTTCTTT. Translation: CASSISLGGNTEAFF.

This chain joins TRBV28 and TRBJ1-2; weak D call: TRBD1 (5 bases). V lost 3 bases and J 4 bases, leaving 12 bases between the germline ends. Germline V gene data show CDR1 as MDHEN and CDR2 as SYDVKM. The CDR3 loop spans 14 amino acids. CDR3 DNA: TGTGCCAGCAGTTTGGGGCAGCCGATCTATGGCTACACCTTC. Translating it yields CASSLGQPIYGYTF.

This rearrangement joins TRBV28 to TRBJ2-7, with 13 bases aligning to TRBD2. J was trimmed by 7 bases and V by 5 bases; bases with no gene match: 11. CDR1 and CDR2 from the germline V gene are MDHEN and SYDVKM. CDR3 length: 16 amino acids. This chain's CDR3 is CASSLPGLAGVYEQYF. The CDR3 DNA is TGTGCCAGCAGTCTCCCCGGACTAGCGGGAGTATATGAGCAGTACTTC.

In DNA form, the CDR3 reads TGTGCCAGCAGCAAGGGCGGTACAGGGGGCGACCTTAGCTTCGGGGAGCTGTTTTTT. Translated, it gives CASSKGGTGGDLSFGELFF. This rearrangement joins TRBV21-1 to TRBJ2-2; TRBD1 was called by the table and not checked on the DNA. TRBV21-1 is a known pseudogene. The CDR3 sequence is 19 residues long.

This chain joins TRBV18 and TRBJ1-5; D might be TRBD1 (5 bases). With 3 bases removed from V and 6 bases from J, the gap between germline ends came to 12 bases. The CDR3 has 14 amino acids. CDR1 KGHSH and CDR2 LQKENI come from the germline V gene. CDR3 in DNA: TGTGCCAGCTCACCCGACAGTGGTGGTCAGCCCCAGCATTTT. As protein: CASSPDSGGQPQHF.

The chain joins TRBV3-1 (or the pseudogene TRBV3-2) to TRBJ1-1, with D tentatively TRBD1 (5 bases). This CDR3 region has 16 residues. V gave up 4 bases and J gave up 0 bases, with 15 bases separating them. Germline CDR1 is LGHDT and CDR2 is YNNKEL (reference sequence). CDR3 DNA: TGTGCCAGCAGCCGGGCCCGCGGGGCCATGAACACTGAAGCTTTCTTT. Amino acid sequence: CASSRARGAMNTEAFF.

The CDR3 reads CASSQEADYGYTF. DNA for the CDR3: TGCGCCAGCAGCCAAGAAGCCGATTATGGCTACACCTTC. The gene calls are TRBV4-1 and TRBJ1-2; D is ambiguous. Germline V gene lookup returns CDR1 MGHRA and CDR2 YSYEKL. The CDR3 covers 13 residues. Trimming removed 0 bases at V and 5 bases at J, with 7 bases between.

The chain is built from TRBV5-1 and TRBJ2-7; 9 bases match TRBD1. The CDR3 has 16 residues. V shed 3 bases and J 2 bases; nucleotides not matched to a gene: 9. From germline, CDR1 is SGHRS and CDR2 YFSETQ. In DNA, the CDR3 is TGCGCCAGCAGCTCCTCGGGGGACAGGGCTACCTACGAGCAGTACTTC. Protein: CASSSSGDRATYEQYF.

The chain has TRBV28 and TRBJ1-5, with TRBD1 matching over 8 bases. Trimming at V came to 7 bases and at J to 1 base, leaving 9 bases not matched to a gene. CDR1 is MDHEN and CDR2 is SYDVKM in the germline V gene. This CDR3 contains 16 residues. Here the CDR3 reads CASMGQAEGSNQPQHF. The CDR3 DNA reads as TGTGCCAGCATGGGACAGGCTGAGGGGAGCAATCAGCCCCAGCATTTT.

This clone has a single count. J is TRBJ2-6 and V is TRBV24-1, with 10 nucleotides matching TRBD2. In germline, CDR1 is KGHDR, CDR2 SFDVKD. V was pared by 4 bases and J by 0 bases, with 5 bases of the junction left unmatched. The CDR3 extends over 18 amino acids. The CDR3 protein is CATSDIAGGISGANVLTF. The CDR3 DNA is TGTGCCACCAGTGACATAGCGGGAGGAATCTCTGGGGCCAACGTCCTGACTTTC.

V is TRBV28 and J is TRBJ2-3; 9 bases line up with TRBD1. V lost 3 bases to trimming and J lost 3 bases; unmatched junction nucleotides: 1. The V gene's germline CDR1 is MDHEN and CDR2 SYDVKM. CDR3 length equals 14 residues. CDR3 residues: CASSLDRGTDTQYF. The CDR3 DNA follows: TGTGCCAGCAGTTTGGACAGGGGTACAGATACGCAGTATTTT.

This clone was picked up one time. CDR3 in DNA: TGTGCCAGCAGCCAAGATCTGACAGGCACTGAAGCTTTCTTT. It translates to CASSQDLTGTEAFF. The J gene is TRBJ1-1, the V gene TRBV14; perhaps TRBD1 as D (6 bases). The CDR3 consists of 14 residues. V was shortened by 0 bases and J by 4 bases, with 9 bases between the two germline ends. Germline V gives CDR1 SGHDN, CDR2 FVKESK.

The chain uses TRBV10-3 and TRBJ2-1; 13 bases fit TRBD2. Per the germline V gene, CDR1 is ENHRY and CDR2 is SYGVKD. The CDR3 runs to 17 residues. V dropped 11 bases and J dropped 3; count of bases not matched to a gene: 13. Here the CDR3 reads CAATSRTSGRNYNEQFF. The DNA of the CDR3 is TGTGCCGCAACTTCCAGGACTAGCGGGAGAAACTACAATGAGCAGTTCTTC.